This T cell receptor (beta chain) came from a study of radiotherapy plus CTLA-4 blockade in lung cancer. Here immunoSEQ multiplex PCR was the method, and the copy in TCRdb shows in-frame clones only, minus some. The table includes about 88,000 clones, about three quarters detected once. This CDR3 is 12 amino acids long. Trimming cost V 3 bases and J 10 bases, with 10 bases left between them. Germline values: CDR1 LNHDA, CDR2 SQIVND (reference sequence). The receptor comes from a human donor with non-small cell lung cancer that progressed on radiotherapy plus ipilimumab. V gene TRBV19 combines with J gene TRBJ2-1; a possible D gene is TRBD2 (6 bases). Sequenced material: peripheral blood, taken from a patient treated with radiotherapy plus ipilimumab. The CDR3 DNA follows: TGTGCCAGTAGTATCTTTGGGGGGGAGCAGTTCTTC. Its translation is CASSIFGGEQFF.